This TCR beta chain is drawn from a study of T cells in women clearing cervical HPV infection. Study context: Cases' blood sampling followed lesion detection by median about 150 days (90 to 200).

Remarks on this clone: The read is 3 residues too short to cover the CDR3 end, so that end is filled in from the germline J gene.

The CDR3 spans 18 residues. V was trimmed by 0 bases and J by 4 bases, leaving 24 bases between them. Germline lookup yields CDR1 DFQATT and CDR2 SNEGSKA (reference sequence). Sequencing was performed with immunoSEQ multiplex PCR; in TCRdb, only in-frame clones are kept and a portion is missing. The table lists tens of thousands of clones. The sequence derives from a woman aged 18 to 69 with a cervical HPV16 infection that either progressed to CIN3+ or cleared (not recorded which). The chain uses TRBV20-1 and TRBJ2-5, with a tentative D call TRBD2 (6 bases). The sample comprised blood buffy coat. Partial CDR3 DNA: TGCAGTGCTAGAGATGAGCGGCGCAAATGGTCGGGACTAGAGACC. The encoded protein is CSARDERRKWSGLET. The whole CDR3 protein reads CSARDERRKWSGLETQYF.